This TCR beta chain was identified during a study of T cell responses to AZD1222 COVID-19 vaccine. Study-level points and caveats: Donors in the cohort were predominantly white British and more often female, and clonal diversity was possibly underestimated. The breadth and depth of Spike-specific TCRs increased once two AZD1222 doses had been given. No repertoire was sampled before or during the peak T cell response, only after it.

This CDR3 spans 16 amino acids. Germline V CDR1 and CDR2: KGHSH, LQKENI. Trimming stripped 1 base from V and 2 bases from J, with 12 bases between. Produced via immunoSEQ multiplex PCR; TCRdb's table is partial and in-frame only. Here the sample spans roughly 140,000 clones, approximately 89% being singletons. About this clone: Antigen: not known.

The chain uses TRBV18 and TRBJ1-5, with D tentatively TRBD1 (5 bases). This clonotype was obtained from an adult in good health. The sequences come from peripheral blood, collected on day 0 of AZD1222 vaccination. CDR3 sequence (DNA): TGTGCCAGCTCACCACGGACCGGGGGTGGCAATCAGCCCCAGCATTTT. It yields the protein CASSPRTGGGNQPQHF.